This TCR beta chain was identified during a study of blood T cell repertoires in COVID-19. Data came from immunoSEQ multiplex PCR; TCRdb stores just in-frame clones and leaves some out. This table holds approximately 290,000 clones, roughly 90% found once. The CDR3 consists of 15 residues. Germline V gene lookup returns CDR1 LNHDA and CDR2 SQIVND (reference sequence). J lost 7 bases, V lost 6 bases, and 10 bases had no gene match. The specimen was peripheral blood. The receptor comes from a woman aged 60-75 years with acute or convalescent COVID-19. The rearrangement links TRBV19 to TRBJ1-5, with 9 bases that match TRBD1. The CDR3 loop is CASRGTGTGIQPQHF. For the CDR3, the DNA is TGTGCCAGTAGGGGAACCGGGACAGGGATCCAGCCCCAGCATTTT.